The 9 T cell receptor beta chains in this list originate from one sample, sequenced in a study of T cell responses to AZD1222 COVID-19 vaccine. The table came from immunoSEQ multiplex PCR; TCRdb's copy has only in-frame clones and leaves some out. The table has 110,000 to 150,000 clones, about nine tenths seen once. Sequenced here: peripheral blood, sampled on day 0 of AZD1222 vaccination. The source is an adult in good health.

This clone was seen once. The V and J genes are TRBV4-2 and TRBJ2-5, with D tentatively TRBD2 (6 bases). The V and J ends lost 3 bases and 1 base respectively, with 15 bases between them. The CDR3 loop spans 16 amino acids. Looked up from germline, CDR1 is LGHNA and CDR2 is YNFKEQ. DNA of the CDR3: TGTGCCAGCAGCCAGGACGGTAGCGGACCCCAAGAGACCCAGTACTTC. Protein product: CASSQDGSGPQETQYF.

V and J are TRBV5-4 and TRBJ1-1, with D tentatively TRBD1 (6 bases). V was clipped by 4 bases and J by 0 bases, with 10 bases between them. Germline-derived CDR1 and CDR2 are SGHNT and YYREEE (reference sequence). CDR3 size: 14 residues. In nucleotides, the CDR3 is TGTGCCAGCAGCGAGGACAGATTGAACACTGAAGCTTTCTTT. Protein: CASSEDRLNTEAFF.

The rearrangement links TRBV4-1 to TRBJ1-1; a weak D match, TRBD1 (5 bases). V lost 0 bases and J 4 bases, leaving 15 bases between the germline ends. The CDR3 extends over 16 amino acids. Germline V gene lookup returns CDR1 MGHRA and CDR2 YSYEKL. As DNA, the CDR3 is TGCGCCAGCAGCCAAGACGGGAAGGGGCGCGGCACTGAAGCTTTCTTT. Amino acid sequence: CASSQDGKGRGTEAFF.

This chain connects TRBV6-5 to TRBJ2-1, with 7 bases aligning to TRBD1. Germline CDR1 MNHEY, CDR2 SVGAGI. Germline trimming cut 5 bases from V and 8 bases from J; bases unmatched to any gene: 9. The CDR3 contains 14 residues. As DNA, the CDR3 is TGTGCCAGCAGTAAACAGGGGCGGTTGTATGAGCAGTTCTTC. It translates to CASSKQGRLYEQFF.

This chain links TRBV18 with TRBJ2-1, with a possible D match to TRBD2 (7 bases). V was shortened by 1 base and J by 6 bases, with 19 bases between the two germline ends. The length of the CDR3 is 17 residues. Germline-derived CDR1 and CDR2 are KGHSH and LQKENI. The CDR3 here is CASSPLEVGGGGNEQFF. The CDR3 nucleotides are TGTGCCAGCTCACCACTAGAGGTGGGCGGGGGCGGCAATGAGCAGTTCTTC.

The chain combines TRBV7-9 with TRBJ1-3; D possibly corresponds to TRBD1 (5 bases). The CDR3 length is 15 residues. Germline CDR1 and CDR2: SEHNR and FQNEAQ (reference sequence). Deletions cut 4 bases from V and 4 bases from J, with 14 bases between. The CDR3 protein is CASSYQAGSGNTIYF. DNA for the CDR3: TGTGCCAGCAGCTACCAGGCAGGGAGCGGAAACACCATATATTTT.

The CDR3 bases are TGTGCCAGCAGCCCCCTGTCTGTGAGGAAGACCGGGGAGCTGTTTTTT. This translates into CASSPLSVRKTGELFF. The J gene is TRBJ2-2, the V gene TRBV7-7; D gene uncertain. This CDR3 comprises 16 residues. Trimming shortened V by 5 bases and J by 5 bases, and 18 bases separated the two germline ends. The germline V gene encodes CDR1 SSHAT and CDR2 FNYEAQ (reference sequence). Based on the CDR3 plus reference TRBV7-7 and TRBJ2-2, the full variable domain is GAGVSQSPRYKVTKRGQDVTLRCDPISSHATLYWYQQALGQGPEFLTYFNYEAQPDKSGLPSDRFSAERPEGSISTLTIQRTEQRDSAMYRCASSPLSVRKTGELFFGEGSRLTVL.

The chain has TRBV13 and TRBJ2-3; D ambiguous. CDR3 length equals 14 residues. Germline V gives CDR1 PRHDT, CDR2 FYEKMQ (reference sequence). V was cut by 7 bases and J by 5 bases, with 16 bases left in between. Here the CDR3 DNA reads TGTGCCAGCAAATGGGTCCTGCGAGGAGATACGCAGTATTTT. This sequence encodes CASKWVLRGDTQYF.

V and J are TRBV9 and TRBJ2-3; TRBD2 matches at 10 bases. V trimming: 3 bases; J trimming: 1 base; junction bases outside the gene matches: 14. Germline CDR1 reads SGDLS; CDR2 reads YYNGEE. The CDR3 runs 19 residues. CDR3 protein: CASSAHVPSGGLRTDTQYF. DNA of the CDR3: TGTGCCAGCAGCGCCCATGTTCCTAGCGGGGGCCTACGCACAGATACGCAGTATTTT.